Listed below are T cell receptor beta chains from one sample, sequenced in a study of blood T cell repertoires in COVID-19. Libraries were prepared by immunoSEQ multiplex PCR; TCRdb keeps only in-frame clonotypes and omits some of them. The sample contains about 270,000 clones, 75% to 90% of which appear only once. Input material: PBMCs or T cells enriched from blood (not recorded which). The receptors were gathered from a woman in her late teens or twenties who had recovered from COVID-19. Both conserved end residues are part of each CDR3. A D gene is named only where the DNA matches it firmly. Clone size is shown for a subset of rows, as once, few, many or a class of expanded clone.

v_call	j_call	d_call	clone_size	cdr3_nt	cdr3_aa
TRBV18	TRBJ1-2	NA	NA	TGTGCCAGCTCCTCGGACTCCTCCGAGCGGGGCTACACCTTC	CASSSDSSERGYTF
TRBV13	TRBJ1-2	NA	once	TGTGCCAGCAGCCCGCAGGGAAACTATGGCTACACCTTC	CASSPQGNYGYTF
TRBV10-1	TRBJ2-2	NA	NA	TGCGCCAGCAGTGCGGCAGCGTTTAACACCGGGGAGCTGTTTTTT	CASSAAAFNTGELFF
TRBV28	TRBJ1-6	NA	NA	TGTGCCAGCAGTTTTTCAGGTACTTCACCCCTCCACTTT	CASSFSGTSPLHF
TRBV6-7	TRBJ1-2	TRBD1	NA	TGTGCCAGCAGTGGATCCGGGACAGACTATGGCTACACCTTC	CASSGSGTDYGYTF
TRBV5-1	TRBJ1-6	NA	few	TGCGCCAGCAGACGTAATCCGGGGACACTAAATTCACCCCTCCACTTT	CASRRNPGTLNSPLHF
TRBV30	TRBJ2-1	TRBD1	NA	TGTGCCTGGACCCGGGACAGATTCGATGAGCAGTTCTTC	CAWTRDRFDEQFF
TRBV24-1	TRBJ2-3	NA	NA	TGTGCCACCAGTGATCAGTCGAGCACAGATACGCAGTATTTT	CATSDQSSTDTQYF
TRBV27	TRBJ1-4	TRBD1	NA	TGTGCCAGCAGTTCAAACACAGGGGTTGTAAAACTGTTTTTT	CASSSNTGVVKLFF
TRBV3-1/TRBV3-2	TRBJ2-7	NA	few	TGTGCCAGCAGCCAAGGTGCGGGGCTCGAGCAGTACTTC	CASSQGAGLEQYF
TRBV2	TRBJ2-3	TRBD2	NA	TGTGCCAGCAATCTCGGCGGGGGGGCAACAGATACGCAGTATTTT	CASNLGGGATDTQYF
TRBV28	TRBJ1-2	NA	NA	TGTGCCAGCAGCCAGGCGGGTCTAGGCTATGGCTACACCTTC	CASSQAGLGYGYTF
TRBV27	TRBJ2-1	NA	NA	TGTGCCAGCAGTTTAAGCGGGTCAGGGTGGAATGAGCAGTTCTTC	CASSLSGSGWNEQFF
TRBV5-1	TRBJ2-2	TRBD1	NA	TGCGCCAGCAGCCTTCATCAGGGGGCCGGGACCGGGGAGCTGTTTTTT	CASSLHQGAGTGELFF
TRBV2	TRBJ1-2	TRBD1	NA	TGTGCCAGCAGTGAATTGCCCGGACAGGAACGTGGCTACACCTTC	CASSELPGQERGYTF
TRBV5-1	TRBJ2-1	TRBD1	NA	TGCGCCAGCAGCTTGGATTCCGGGACAGCCCTTGAGCAGTTCTTC	CASSLDSGTALEQFF
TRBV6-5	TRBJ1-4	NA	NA	TGTGCCAGCAGTTACTCGAGGCCAGGGGTGAATGAAAAACTGTTTTTT	CASSYSRPGVNEKLFF
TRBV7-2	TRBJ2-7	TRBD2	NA	TGTGCCAGCAGCTTAGTCGGTAGCGGGGGGATTCTCTCCTACGAGCAGTACTTC	CASSLVGSGGILSYEQYF
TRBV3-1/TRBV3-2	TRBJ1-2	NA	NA	TGTGCCAGCAGCCACACAGACCCCTATGGCTACACCTTC	CASSHTDPYGYTF
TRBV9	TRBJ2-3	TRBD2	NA	TGTGCCAGCAGCGGGTCCGGGGGGGTAGGAGATACGCAGTATTTT	CASSGSGGVGDTQYF
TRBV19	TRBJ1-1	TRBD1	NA	TGTGCCAGTAGCCTACAGGGGGGCGGCACTGAAGCTTTCTTT	CASSLQGGGTEAFF
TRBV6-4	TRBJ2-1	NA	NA	TGTGCCAGCAGTCCCACTCCGGGGAGCTCCTACAATGAGCAGTTCTTC	CASSPTPGSSYNEQFF
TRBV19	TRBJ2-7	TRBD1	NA	TGTGCCAGTAGCTCCGAACAGGGGGCTCCCCCTCCCTACGAGCAGTACTTC	CASSSEQGAPPPYEQYF
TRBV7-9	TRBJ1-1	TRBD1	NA	TGTGCCAGCAGCTTAGCGGTCGGTCCAGGGGGCACTGAAGCTTTCTTT	CASSLAVGPGGTEAFF
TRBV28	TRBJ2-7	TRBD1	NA	TGTGCCAGCATAGGGCCAGGGGGCTTTGGGGAGCAGTACTTC	CASIGPGGFGEQYF
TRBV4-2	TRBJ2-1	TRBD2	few	TGTGCCAGCAGCCCGACTAGCGGGGGGGAACACCCACCCCGGTTCTTC	CASSPTSGGEHPPRFF